These T cell receptor beta chains were read from a single sample in a study of cytomegalovirus exposure and HLA in healthy donors. Sequencing used immunoSEQ multiplex PCR; TCRdb keeps in-frame clones, though not all of them. Of 50,000 to 65,000 clones in the sample, about 96% are singletons; the top ten hold under 1.5%. Material: PBMCs. The receptors come from a woman in her late teens or twenties in good health and CMV-seronegative. The CDR3 runs from the conserved cysteine through the conserved F or W. The order of the fields is D gene, V gene, J gene, clone size, CDR3 length, CDR3 protein, CDR3 DNA. The D gene is left open where the match is weak. Some rows have no size entry. The others give once, few or many, or a class for an expanded clone.

>TRBD2|TRBV18|TRBJ2-1|.|17
CASSPSGLAGGLNEQFF
TGTGCCAGCTCACCATCGGGACTAGCGGGGGGGCTCAATGAGCAGTTCTTC
>TRBD2|TRBV9|TRBJ2-7|.|15
CASSPLAGGSYEQYF
TGTGCCAGCAGCCCCCTGGCGGGGGGTAGCTACGAGCAGTACTTC
>TRBD1|TRBV6-1|TRBJ1-2|.|13
CASRAGQGDGYTF
TGTGCCAGCAGGGCCGGACAGGGGGATGGCTACACCTTC
>.|TRBV7-9|TRBJ1-3|.|16
CASSLFRGPAGNTIYF
TGTGCCAGCAGCTTATTCAGGGGCCCTGCTGGAAACACCATATATTTT
>.|TRBV30|TRBJ2-5|.|13
CAWGDSGKETQYF
TGTGCCTGGGGGGACTCCGGGAAAGAGACCCAGTACTTC
>.|TRBV18|TRBJ2-7|.|12
CASSPGVYEQYF
TGTGCCAGCTCACCCGGGGTGTACGAGCAGTACTTC
>.|TRBV10-2|TRBJ1-5|.|13
CASRAGPGQPQHF
TGCGCCAGCAGGGCGGGACCGGGGCAGCCCCAGCATTTT
>.|TRBV7-2|TRBJ2-2|.|15
CASSPRAGNTGELFF
TGTGCCAGCAGCCCCCGGGCGGGGAACACCGGGGAGCTGTTTTTT
>TRBD2|TRBV10-3|TRBJ2-5|.|14
CAIAASGGWETQYF
TGTGCCATCGCAGCTAGCGGGGGGTGGGAGACCCAGTACTTC
>.|TRBV4-3|TRBJ2-4|.|15
CASSQGATAKNIQYF
TGCGCCAGCAGCCAAGGGGCTACGGCCAAAAACATTCAGTACTTC
>.|TRBV4-3|TRBJ2-1|.|14
CASSQGGRYNEQFF
TGCGCCAGCAGCCAAGGAGGGCGATACAATGAGCAGTTCTTC
>TRBD1|TRBV28|TRBJ2-7|.|14
CASSRTGGSYEQYF
TGTGCCAGCAGTCGGACAGGGGGATCCTACGAGCAGTACTTC
>.|TRBV4-2|TRBJ2-2|.|18
CASSRKSAGGQNTGELFF
TGTGCCAGCAGCCGGAAGTCCGCAGGGGGGCAAAACACCGGGGAGCTGTTTTTT
>.|TRBV4-3|TRBJ2-3|.|16
CASSQAIRQNTDTQYF
TGCGCCAGCAGCCAAGCGATCCGACAGAACACAGATACGCAGTATTTT
>.|TRBV15|TRBJ2-7|.|13
CATSRDRGYEQYF
TGTGCCACCAGCAGAGATCGGGGCTACGAGCAGTACTTC
>.|TRBV28|TRBJ1-2|.|15
CASTFGGVPSDGYTF
TGTGCCAGCACCTTTGGGGGGGTACCATCAGATGGCTACACCTTC
>.|TRBV4-2|TRBJ2-5|once|15
CASSQEWGQEETQYF
TGTGCCAGCAGCCAAGAATGGGGCCAGGAAGAGACCCAGTACTTC
>.|TRBV18|TRBJ1-5|.|15
CASSPPGGSNQPQHF
TGTGCCAGCTCACCCCCGGGGGGGAGCAATCAGCCCCAGCATTTT
>TRBD2|TRBV7-3|TRBJ2-3|once|15
CASSQLAVSTDTQYF
TGTGCCAGCAGCCAACTAGCGGTTAGCACAGATACGCAGTATTTT
>.|TRBV7-8|TRBJ1-5|.|14
CASSYWTADQPQHF
TGTGCCAGCAGCTACTGGACAGCTGATCAGCCCCAGCATTTT
>.|TRBV7-2|TRBJ2-1|.|16
CASSLDYSRRYNEQFF
TGTGCCAGCAGCTTAGACTATTCCCGAAGATACAATGAGCAGTTCTTC
>TRBD2|TRBV14|TRBJ2-1|.|15
CASSPGLAGGPEQFF
TGTGCCAGCAGCCCGGGACTAGCGGGAGGCCCTGAGCAGTTCTTC
>TRBD1|TRBV6-9|TRBJ1-5|.|16
CASRPGTGCSNQPQHF
TGTGCCAGCCGACCAGGGACAGGGTGTTCGAATCAGCCCCAGCATTTT
>.|TRBV30|TRBJ2-2|.|12
CAWSVLSGELFF
TGTGCCTGGAGTGTACTGTCCGGGGAGCTGTTTTTT
>.|TRBV4-3|TRBJ1-2|.|14
CASSQGGILDGYTF
TGCGCCAGCAGCCAGGGAGGGATCTTGGATGGCTACACCTTC
>TRBD2|TRBV27|TRBJ2-5|.|17
CASSLGRTSGGQETQYF
TGTGCCAGCAGTTTAGGCCGGACTAGCGGGGGCCAAGAGACCCAGTACTTC
>TRBD2|TRBV7-8|TRBJ2-1|.|18
CASSLALGFASGGRWQFF
TGTGCCAGCAGCTTAGCGCTGGGTTTCGCTAGCGGGGGACGCTGGCAGTTCTTC
>.|TRBV6-5|TRBJ1-4|.|15
CASSYGGLANEKLFF
TGTGCCAGCAGTTATGGAGGGTTGGCTAATGAAAAACTGTTTTTT
>TRBD1|TRBV5-6|TRBJ2-7|.|14
CASSSRQGIYEQYF
TGTGCCAGCAGCTCGAGACAGGGGATCTACGAGCAGTACTTC
>.|TRBV5-1|TRBJ2-2|.|16
CASSMGDLLNTGELFF
TGCGCCAGCAGCATGGGGGACTTGCTGAACACCGGGGAGCTGTTTTTT
>.|TRBV7-9|TRBJ1-2|.|13
CASSRRGNYGYTF
TGTGCCAGCAGCCGCCGGGGAAACTATGGCTACACCTTC
>TRBD1|TRBV7-2|TRBJ1-4|once|16
CASSHPPGQGNEKLFF
TGTGCCAGCAGCCACCCGCCGGGACAGGGAAATGAAAAACTGTTTTTT
>.|TRBV19|TRBJ1-1|.|14
CASSSQGRDTEAFF
TGTGCCAGTAGCTCCCAGGGCCGGGACACTGAAGCTTTCTTT
>TRBD2|TRBV10-3|TRBJ2-3|.|15
CAIRDGGGHTDTQYF
TGTGCCATCAGGGACGGCGGGGGGCACACAGATACGCAGTATTTT
>TRBD1|TRBV28|TRBJ1-4|.|16
CASSLYGDSLNEKLFF
TGTGCCAGCAGTTTATATGGGGACAGCCTTAATGAAAAACTGTTTTTT
>TRBD2|TRBV9|TRBJ2-1|.|14
CASSRGGVVNEQFF
TGTGCCAGCAGCCGCGGGGGGGTGGTTAATGAGCAGTTCTTC
>.|TRBV7-3|TRBJ2-2|once|16
CASSPSTRTNTGELFF
TGTGCCAGCAGCCCCTCGACTAGGACGAACACCGGGGAGCTGTTTTTT
>TRBD1|TRBV29-1|TRBJ2-7|.|13
CSVQTGVGYEQYF
TGCAGCGTCCAGACAGGGGTTGGCTACGAGCAGTACTTC
>TRBD1|TRBV11-2|TRBJ2-7|once|14
CASSLVGTGGEQYF
TGTGCCAGCAGCTTAGTTGGGACAGGTGGGGAGCAGTACTTC
>TRBD1|TRBV4-1|TRBJ2-1|few|17
CASSLILDRDRHNEQFF
TGCGCCAGCAGCCTTATTCTGGACCGGGACAGGCACAATGAGCAGTTCTTC
>TRBD2|TRBV9|TRBJ2-3|.|15
CASSVGLAETDTQYF
TGTGCCAGCAGCGTAGGGCTAGCGGAGACAGATACGCAGTATTTT
>.|TRBV4-1|TRBJ1-5|.|14
CASSQDGGPGPQHF
TGCGCCAGCAGCCAAGATGGGGGCCCTGGGCCCCAGCATTTT
>TRBD2|TRBV25-1|TRBJ2-7|.|13
CATRWREMDEQYF
TGTGCCACCCGATGGCGGGAGATGGACGAGCAGTACTTC
>TRBD1|TRBV19|TRBJ1-5|.|16
CASSMQQGFGNQPQHF
TGTGCCAGTAGTATGCAACAGGGGTTCGGCAATCAGCCCCAGCATTTT
>TRBD1|TRBV4-3|TRBJ2-7|.|17
CASSQDHGDRHSYEQYF
TGCGCCAGCAGCCAAGACCATGGGGACAGGCACTCCTACGAGCAGTACTTC
>TRBD1|TRBV29-1|TRBJ2-7|.|13
CSVPGQGPYEQYF
TGCAGCGTCCCCGGACAGGGCCCCTACGAGCAGTACTTC
>TRBD2|TRBV7-2|TRBJ2-5|.|14
CASSTRLAEETQYF
TGTGCCAGCAGTACTCGGCTAGCGGAAGAGACCCAGTACTTC
>TRBD2|TRBV29-1|TRBJ2-5|.|15
CSVERGRALGETQYF
TGCAGCGTTGAACGCGGGAGGGCCCTCGGGGAGACCCAGTACTTC
>TRBD1|TRBV5-1|TRBJ2-3|once|17
CASSQSTGTGNADTQYF
TGCGCCAGCAGCCAATCAACCGGGACAGGGAATGCAGATACGCAGTATTTT
>TRBD2|TRBV10-3|TRBJ2-3|once|15
CAISSSGGAVDTQYF
TGTGCCATCAGTTCTAGCGGGGGGGCTGTGGATACGCAGTATTTT
>TRBD2|TRBV6-5|TRBJ2-1|.|15
CASRRLAGGYNEQFF
TGTGCCAGCAGACGGCTAGCGGGAGGCTACAATGAGCAGTTCTTC
>TRBD1|TRBV19|TRBJ1-1|.|15
CASSIGWDRTEEAFF
TGTGCCAGTAGTATCGGTTGGGACAGGACCGAAGAAGCTTTCTTT
>TRBD2|TRBV7-2|TRBJ2-2|.|15
CASSRGLAGSGELFF
TGTGCCAGCAGCCGGGGACTAGCGGGATCGGGGGAGCTGTTTTTT
>.|TRBV7-2|TRBJ1-5|.|13
CASSLRGNQPQHF
TGTGCCAGCAGCTTGCGGGGCAATCAGCCCCAGCATTTT
>TRBD1|TRBV5-1|TRBJ1-4|.|14
CASSWGDRSEKLFF
TGCGCCAGCAGCTGGGGGGACAGGAGCGAAAAACTGTTTTTT
>.|TRBV6-6|TRBJ2-3|.|15
CASRTLATRTDTQYF
TGTGCCAGCAGAACCCTAGCGACCCGCACAGATACGCAGTATTTT
>.|TRBV11-2|TRBJ1-5|.|15
CASSLEGGFGQPQHF
TGTGCCAGCAGCTTAGAGGGGGGGTTTGGTCAGCCCCAGCATTTT
>TRBD1|TRBV2|TRBJ2-7|.|18
CASSRSPGQFISAYEQYF
TGTGCCAGCAGTCGAAGCCCGGGACAGTTTATTTCAGCCTACGAGCAGTACTTC
>.|TRBV28|TRBJ1-2|once|13
CASSLQGGYGYTF
TGTGCCAGCAGCCTTCAGGGCGGCTATGGCTACACCTTC
>.|TRBV7-9|TRBJ2-7|once|14
CASSLGGPSLEQYF
TGTGCCAGCAGCTTAGGGGGGCCCTCGCTCGAGCAGTACTTC